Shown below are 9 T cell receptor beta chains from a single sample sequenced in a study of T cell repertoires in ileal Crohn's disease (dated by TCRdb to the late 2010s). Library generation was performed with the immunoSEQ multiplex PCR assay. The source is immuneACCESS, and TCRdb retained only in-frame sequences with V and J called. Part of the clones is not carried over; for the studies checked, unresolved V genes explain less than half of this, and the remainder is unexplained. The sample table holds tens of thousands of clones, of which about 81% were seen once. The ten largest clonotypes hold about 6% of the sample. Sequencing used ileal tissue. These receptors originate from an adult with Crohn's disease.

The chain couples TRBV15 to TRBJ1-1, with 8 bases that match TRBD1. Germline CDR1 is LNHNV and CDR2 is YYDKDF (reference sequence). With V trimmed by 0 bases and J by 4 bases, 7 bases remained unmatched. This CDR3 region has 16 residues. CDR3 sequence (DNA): TGTGCCACCAGCAGAGATCTCGGACAGGGAGGCACTGAAGCTTTCTTT. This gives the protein CATSRDLGQGGTEAFF.

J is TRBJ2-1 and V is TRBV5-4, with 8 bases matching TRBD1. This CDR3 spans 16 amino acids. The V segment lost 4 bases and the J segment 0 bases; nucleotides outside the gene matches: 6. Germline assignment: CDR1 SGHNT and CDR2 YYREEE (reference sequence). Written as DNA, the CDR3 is TGTGCCAGCAGCCTTACGGACAGGGTCTCCTACAATGAGCAGTTCTTC. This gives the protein CASSLTDRVSYNEQFF. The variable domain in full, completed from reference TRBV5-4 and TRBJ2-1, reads ETGVTQSPTHLIKTRGQQVTLRCSSQSGHNTVSWYQQALGQGPQFIFQYYREEENGRGNFPPRFSGLQFPNYSSELNVNALELDDSALYLCASSLTDRVSYNEQFFGPGTRLTVL.

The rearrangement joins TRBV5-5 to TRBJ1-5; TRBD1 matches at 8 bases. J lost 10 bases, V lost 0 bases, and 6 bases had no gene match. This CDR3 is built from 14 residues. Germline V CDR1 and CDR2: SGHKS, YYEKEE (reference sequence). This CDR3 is CASSLVTGDIPQHF. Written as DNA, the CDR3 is TGTGCCAGCAGCTTGGTGACAGGGGATATCCCCCAGCATTTT.

DNA for the CDR3: TGTGCCAGCAGCCAAGTCACCGACAGAAACACAGATACGCAGTATTTT. Its protein product is CASSQVTDRNTDTQYF. The rearrangement links TRBV4-2 to TRBJ2-3; a weak D match, TRBD1 (5 bases). The CDR3 covers 16 residues. V was clipped by 1 base and J by 2 bases, with 13 bases between them. Germline V gives CDR1 LGHNA, CDR2 YNFKEQ.

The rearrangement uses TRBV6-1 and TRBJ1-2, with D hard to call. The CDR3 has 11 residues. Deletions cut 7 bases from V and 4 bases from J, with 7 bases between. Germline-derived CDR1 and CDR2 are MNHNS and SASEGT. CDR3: CASTGPYGYTF. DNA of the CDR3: TGTGCCAGCACTGGGCCCTATGGCTACACCTTC.

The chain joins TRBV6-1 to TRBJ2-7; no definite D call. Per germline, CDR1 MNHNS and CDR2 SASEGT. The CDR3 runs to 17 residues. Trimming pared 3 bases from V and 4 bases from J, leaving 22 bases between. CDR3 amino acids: CASSDQNHPIRAYEQYF. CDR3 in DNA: TGTGCCAGCAGTGACCAAAACCATCCCATACGAGCTTACGAGCAGTACTTC.

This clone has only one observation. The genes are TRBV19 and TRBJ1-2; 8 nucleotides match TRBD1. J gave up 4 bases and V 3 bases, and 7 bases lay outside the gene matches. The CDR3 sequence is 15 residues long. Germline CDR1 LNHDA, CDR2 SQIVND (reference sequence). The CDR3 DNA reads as TGTGCCAGTAGTATGGGACAGGCCTTCCCCTATGGCTACACCTTC. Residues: CASSMGQAFPYGYTF.

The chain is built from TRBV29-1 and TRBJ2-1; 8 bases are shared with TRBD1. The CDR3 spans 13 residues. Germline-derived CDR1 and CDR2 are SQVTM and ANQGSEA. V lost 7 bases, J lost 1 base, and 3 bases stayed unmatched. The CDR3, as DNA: TGCAGCGCCGGACAGGGTTCCTACAATGAGCAGTTCTTC. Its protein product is CSAGQGSYNEQFF.

As DNA, the CDR3 is TGCAGCGTTGGAATTCAGGGAACAGATACGCAGTATTTT. Translation gives CSVGIQGTDTQYF. The chain links TRBV29-1 to TRBJ2-3; possibly TRBD1 for D (5 bases). The CDR3 runs to 13 residues. Per the germline V gene, CDR1 is SQVTM and CDR2 is ANQGSEA. V lost 4 bases and J lost 3, with 11 bases in between.